The TCR beta chain described here comes from a study of identical twins. In TCRdb, the 5' RACE reads were re-called with MiXCR into one record per CDR3 protein. Of fewer than 350,000 distinct CDR3 sequences listed, more than 6.5% are singletons. General study findings and limits: In beta out-of-frame sequences, the excess sharing between twins was weaker. With abundant cord blood beta clonotypes, insertions were fewer; memory repertoires showed no such pattern. The presence of invariant MAIT and iNKT cells could partly confound analyses of zero-insertion sequences.

The J segment lost 6 bases and the V segment lost 2 bases, leaving 10 bases of the junction unmatched. This CDR3 is built from 16 residues. CDR1 is LGHDT, CDR2 YNNKEL, per germline (reference sequence). This clonotype was seen many times. What it binds is unknown. Separately, the same data were catalogued under a study of yellow fever vaccine responses in identical twins. Turning to that study: Twins showed a vaccine T cell response that reportedly seemed partly convergent, partly personalized.

The chain carries TRBV3-1 and TRBJ2-4, with TRBD1 matching over 7 bases. The clonotype comes from a woman aged 18-29 years in good health. Sequencing was performed on memory (CD45RO+) T cells sorted from blood. The chain's CDR3 is CASSQHRGSHGNIQYF. The CDR3, as DNA: TGTGCCAGCAGCCAACACAGGGGCTCCCACGGAAACATTCAGTACTTC.